The rows below give T cell receptor beta chains drawn from one sample of a study of T-cell memory formation after mild COVID-19. TCRdb analysed the 5' RACE reads with MiXCR anew, one entry per CDR3 protein. This sample yields some 330,000 distinct CDR3 sequences, of which roughly 20% are seen a single time; roughly an eighth belongs to the top ten. Source material: PBMCs or a T cell subset sorted from them (not recorded which). Every receptor here comes from an adult woman who had mild COVID-19 (a few samples of this study predate the infection). Cell type and time point are not known. CDR3s include the opening cysteine and the closing phenylalanine or tryptophan. The D gene is left open where the match is weak. Clone size is stated in some rows and not others, as once, few, many or a class when expanded.

clone size,J gene,V gene,D gene,CDR3 protein,CDR3 DNA
NA,TRBJ2-7,TRBV3-1,TRBD2,CASSQDGEGTYEQYF,TGTGCCAGCAGCCAAGATGGGGAGGGTACCTACGAGCAGTACTTC
NA,TRBJ2-7,TRBV6-5,TRBD2,CASSYSTGTSSHEQYF,TGTGCCAGCAGTTACTCCACCGGGACTAGCAGCCACGAGCAGTACTTC
NA,TRBJ2-7,TRBV7-6,NA,CASSLAPGETYEQYF,TGTGCCAGCAGCCTCGCGCCAGGGGAGACCTACGAGCAGTACTTC
few,TRBJ2-6,TRBV29-1,NA,CSVEGAGANVLTF,TGCAGCGTTGAGGGGGCTGGGGCCAACGTCCTGACTTTC
few,TRBJ1-1,TRBV4-3,NA,CASSQGRQKGAAFF,TGCGCCAGCAGCCAAGGGAGACAGAAGGGTGCAGCTTTCTTT
once,TRBJ2-1,TRBV7-6,TRBD2,CASSFRLAGVRDLNEQFF,TGTGCCAGCAGCTTTCGACTAGCGGGAGTGAGGGACTTGAATGAGCAGTTCTTC
NA,TRBJ2-1,TRBV24-1,NA,CATSGLAGHYNEQFF,TGTGCCACCTCCGGTTTAGCAGGGCACTACAATGAGCAGTTCTTC
NA,TRBJ2-1,TRBV6-5,NA,CASSYSLIGNEQFF,TGTGCCAGCAGTTACTCGTTGATTGGGAATGAGCAGTTCTTC
few,TRBJ1-2,TRBV5-1,TRBD1,CASSLLFGTENYGYTF,TGCGCCAGCAGCTTACTTTTCGGGACAGAAAACTATGGCTACACCTTC
NA,TRBJ1-6,TRBV12-3/TRBV12-4,TRBD1,CASSSGQGRDSPLHF,TGTGCCAGCAGTTCCGGACAGGGACGGGATTCACCCCTCCACTTT
NA,TRBJ2-1,TRBV7-9,NA,CASSAETSSSYNEQFF,TGTGCCAGCAGCGCAGAGACCTCAAGCTCCTACAATGAGCAGTTCTTC
NA,TRBJ2-5,TRBV9,NA,CASSAFDMAQETQYF,TGTGCCAGCAGCGCCTTTGACATGGCCCAGGAGACCCAGTACTTC
NA,TRBJ2-1,TRBV20-1,TRBD2,CATRPAGPYNEQFF,TGCGCAACGCGTCCAGCGGGACCCTACAATGAGCAGTTCTTC
many,TRBJ2-1,TRBV24-1,NA,CATSDLDSPYNEQFF,TGTGCCACCAGTGATTTGGACTCCCCCTACAATGAGCAGTTCTTC
NA,TRBJ1-2,TRBV24-1,NA,CATSDDGTSYGYTF,TGTGCCACCAGTGATGACGGGACAAGCTATGGCTACACCTTC
many,TRBJ2-7,TRBV20-1,NA,CSAEGAREARKQYF,TGCAGTGCTGAGGGGGCCAGGGAGGCAAGGAAGCAGTACTTC
NA,TRBJ1-1,TRBV6-6,NA,CASSYSVGTEAFF,TGTGCCAGCAGTTACTCAGTAGGCACTGAAGCTTTCTTT
few,TRBJ1-4,TRBV5-1,NA,CASQNAANEKLFF,TGCGCCAGCCAGAATGCGGCTAATGAAAAACTGTTTTTT
NA,TRBJ2-7,TRBV7-3,TRBD2,CASSPGTSGKNEQYF,TGTGCCAGCAGCCCCGGGACTAGCGGGAAGAACGAGCAGTACTTC
many,TRBJ1-4,TRBV20-1,NA,CSATFNEKLFF,TGCAGTGCTACCTTCAATGAAAAACTGTTTTTT
few,TRBJ2-7,TRBV7-9,NA,CASSPEGSEQYF,TGTGCCAGCAGCCCGGAAGGGTCGGAACAGTACTTC
NA,TRBJ2-3,TRBV20-1,NA,CSATLGGAVTQYF,TGCAGTGCGACCCTGGGGGGTGCCGTTACGCAGTATTTT
NA,TRBJ2-1,TRBV4-1,TRBD2,CAAASPGTRRANEQFF,TGCGCCGCAGCCTCACCCGGGACTAGAAGGGCGAATGAGCAGTTCTTC
NA,TRBJ1-1,TRBV5-6,TRBD1,CASSRPGTGRGDTEAFF,TGTGCCAGCAGCCGTCCCGGGACAGGGCGCGGGGACACTGAAGCTTTCTTT
NA,TRBJ2-3,TRBV5-1,NA,CASSLGASAYTDTQYF,TGCGCCAGCAGCTTGGGGGCTAGCGCTTACACAGATACGCAGTATTTT
NA,TRBJ1-1,TRBV7-6,TRBD1,CASSNRGDTEAFF,TGTGCCAGCAGCAACAGGGGGGACACTGAAGCTTTCTTT
NA,TRBJ1-2,TRBV4-2,TRBD1,CASSQSWGQANYGYTF,TGTGCCAGCAGCCAGAGTTGGGGACAGGCAAACTATGGCTACACCTTC
NA,TRBJ2-1,TRBV29-1,NA,CSVEAVGSYNEQFF,TGCAGCGTTGAAGCGGTTGGCTCCTACAATGAGCAGTTCTTC
NA,TRBJ2-1,TRBV15,TRBD2,CATSTGLAGVENEQFF,TGTGCCACCAGCACGGGACTAGCGGGAGTCGAAAATGAGCAGTTCTTC
few,TRBJ1-1,TRBV7-2,NA,CASGGPYMNTEAFF,TGTGCCAGCGGGGGACCGTACATGAACACTGAAGCTTTCTTT
few,TRBJ1-5,TRBV7-8,NA,CASSLDGYGLNQPQHF,TGTGCCAGCAGCTTAGATGGGTATGGCCTCAATCAGCCCCAGCATTTT
once,TRBJ1-1,TRBV3-1,NA,CASSQGGGRAEAFF,TGTGCCAGCAGCCAAGGAGGGGGACGGGCTGAAGCTTTCTTT
few,TRBJ1-5,TRBV24-1,TRBD1,CATSGTGTGVNQPQHF,TGTGCCACCAGTGGTACCGGGACAGGGGTAAATCAGCCCCAGCATTTT
NA,TRBJ2-7,TRBV20-1,NA,CSATRDYEQYF,TGCAGCGCAACAAGGGACTACGAGCAGTACTTC
NA,TRBJ1-4,TRBV4-1,NA,CASSQGTVNEKLFF,TGCGCCAGCAGCCAAGGCACAGTTAATGAAAAACTGTTTTTT
many,TRBJ2-3,TRBV7-3,TRBD1,CASSRTGQNTDTQYF,TGTGCCAGCAGCCGAACGGGACAGAACACAGATACGCAGTATTTT
few,TRBJ2-7,TRBV2,TRBD2,CASSILAGLSYEQYF,TGTGCCAGCAGTATACTAGCGGGCCTCTCCTACGAGCAGTACTTC
few,TRBJ1-6,TRBV7-9,NA,CASSANPGTSGSYNSPLHF,TGTGCCAGCAGCGCCAATCCCGGGACTTCGGGGTCCTATAATTCACCCCTCCACTTT
NA,TRBJ2-1,TRBV25-1,TRBD1,CASSDPSQGASNNEQFF,TGTGCCAGCAGTGACCCTTCACAGGGGGCCTCCAACAATGAGCAGTTCTTC
NA,TRBJ2-1,TRBV11-3,NA,CASSPGELGRNEQFF,TGTGCCAGCTCCCCCGGGGAACTAGGGCGCAATGAGCAGTTCTTC
NA,TRBJ2-3,TRBV21-1,NA,CASSGLAGTCGGTQYF,TGTGCCAGCAGCGGTCTAGCGGGAACCTGCGGAGGTACGCAGTATTTT
few,TRBJ2-1,TRBV29-1,NA,CSVRPGNEQFF,TGCAGCGTTCGACCCGGCAATGAGCAGTTCTTC
NA,TRBJ2-7,TRBV6-1,TRBD2,CASSELAGISYEQYF,TGTGCCAGCAGTGAGCTAGCGGGTATATCCTACGAGCAGTACTTC
NA,TRBJ1-4,TRBV7-9,NA,CASRQPPATVNEKLFF,TGTGCCAGCAGACAGCCCCCAGCGACAGTTAATGAAAAACTGTTTTTT
NA,TRBJ1-4,TRBV3-1,NA,CASSQVGGANEKLFF,TGTGCCAGCAGCCAAGTGGGGGGGGCTAATGAAAAACTGTTTTTT
NA,TRBJ2-1,TRBV20-1,TRBD2,CSSSGRVHNEQFF,TGCAGTAGTAGCGGGAGGGTGCACAATGAGCAGTTCTTC